This TCR beta chain derives from a study of response to subunit inactivated influenza vaccine. Via MiXCR, TCRdb re-called the RT-PCR reads, giving one row per CDR3 protein. The sample yields 600,000 to 700,000 distinct CDR3 sequences, about 15% seen once. Between the trimmed V and J ends, which lost 2 bases and 0 bases, there was a span of 5 bases. This CDR3 is built from 14 residues. In germline, CDR1 is MNHEY, CDR2 SVGAGI. This clonotype has more than one count but fewer than ten. J is TRBJ1-3 and V is TRBV6-5; D uncertain. The specimen comprised PBMCs from blood, sampled less than 15 days before vaccination. This clonotype originated in a man over 45 who received an inactivated influenza vaccine. In DNA form, the CDR3 reads TGTGCCAGCAGTTACCTGGGCTCTGGAAACACCATATATTTT. It translates to CASSYLGSGNTIYF.